Listed below are T cell receptor beta chains from one sample, sequenced in a study of CD8 T cells in Susac syndrome. TCRdb re-called the immunoSEQ multiplex PCR reads with MiXCR, one entry per CDR3 protein. The sample consists of tens of thousands of distinct CDR3 sequences, 80% to 95% of them appearing once. Sequencing was done on a sample of CD8+ T cells from PBMCs. The origin of the receptors is a human donor with Susac syndrome. CDR3s leave out the opening cysteine and the closing phenylalanine or tryptophan. The D gene is left open where the match is weak.

d_gene: TRBD1
j_gene: TRBJ2-7
v_gene: TRBV4-1
CDR3aa: ASSPRDSGYEQY

d_gene: NA
j_gene: TRBJ2-1
v_gene: TRBV3-1
CDR3aa: ASSQDSSRYNEQF

d_gene: NA
j_gene: TRBJ2-1
v_gene: TRBV4-1
CDR3aa: ASSQAKGVNNEQF

d_gene: TRBD1
j_gene: TRBJ2-3
v_gene: TRBV24-1
CDR3aa: ATSGIPQGVTADTQY

d_gene: NA
j_gene: TRBJ2-7
v_gene: TRBV20-1
CDR3aa: SASPTRGTYEQY

d_gene: NA
j_gene: TRBJ1-2
v_gene: TRBV7-6
CDR3aa: ASSPGVDGYGYT

d_gene: NA
j_gene: TRBJ1-5
v_gene: TRBV2
CDR3aa: ASGAWESLNQPQH

d_gene: NA
j_gene: TRBJ2-5
v_gene: TRBV5-6
CDR3aa: ASSSQAVGTQY

d_gene: NA
j_gene: TRBJ1-3
v_gene: TRBV12-3/TRBV12-4
CDR3aa: ASSLTSSGNTIY

d_gene: NA
j_gene: TRBJ2-7
v_gene: TRBV20-1
CDR3aa: SARDLQGTNYEQY

d_gene: NA
j_gene: TRBJ1-6
v_gene: TRBV7-3
CDR3aa: ASSLNGSPLH

d_gene: NA
j_gene: TRBJ2-5
v_gene: TRBV10-3
CDR3aa: AIRGGVVGETQY

d_gene: NA
j_gene: TRBJ2-7
v_gene: TRBV14
CDR3aa: ASSQAYPRVGNEQY

d_gene: TRBD2
j_gene: TRBJ2-1
v_gene: TRBV5-1
CDR3aa: ASSLGLAGVSDEQF

d_gene: NA
j_gene: TRBJ2-2
v_gene: TRBV6-4
CDR3aa: ASIEGPEGSGELF

d_gene: TRBD1
j_gene: TRBJ2-5
v_gene: TRBV5-5
CDR3aa: ASSWGTGGLETQY

d_gene: NA
j_gene: TRBJ2-7
v_gene: TRBV5-6
CDR3aa: ASSLLQATYEQY